A selection of T cell receptor beta chains follows, all from one sample in a study of Graves' ophthalmopathy and Graves' hyperthyroidism. TCRdb reanalysed the multiplex PCR reads using MiXCR and keeps one entry per CDR3 protein. There are hundreds of thousands of distinct CDR3 sequences in the sample; roughly 21% occur only once, and roughly 44% lies in the top ten. Sequencing was performed on peripheral blood. These receptors came from a woman in her 50s with Graves' ophthalmopathy. CDR3s include the opening cysteine and the closing phenylalanine or tryptophan. The order of the fields is clone size, J gene, V gene, D gene, CDR3 DNA, CDR3 protein. The D gene is left open where the match is weak. The size of a clone is reported for some rows only, either as once, few or many, or as a class for expanded clones.

>many|TRBJ2-2|TRBV12-5|-
TGTGCTAGTTTCTCGGGGGAGCTGTTTTTT
CASFSGELFF
>few|TRBJ2-7|TRBV20-1|-
TGCAGTGCTCCCCTAGGAGATTACGAGCAGTACTTC
CSAPLGDYEQYF
>many|TRBJ1-2|TRBV12-3/TRBV12-4|-
TGTGCCAGCTCTGAGGGGGAATTAGGCTACACCTTC
CASSEGELGYTF
>many|TRBJ2-7|TRBV6-5|-
TGTGCCAGCAGTTACACCACCCGGGCAGGGAACGAGCAGTACTTC
CASSYTTRAGNEQYF
>many|TRBJ2-7|TRBV19|TRBD1
TGTGCCACCTCAACTAGGGGGACAGCCTCCTACGAGCAGTACTTC
CATSTRGTASYEQYF
>-|TRBJ1-1|TRBV11-1|-
TGTGCCAGCAGCCAAGACAGGTTAGCTGAAGCTTTCTTT
CASSQDRLAEAFF
>many|TRBJ2-5|TRBV10-3|-
-
CAISDDFRGQYF
>-|TRBJ1-2|TRBV2|TRBD1
TGTGCCAGCAGTGAGTTGGACAGGGGCGGCTATGGCTACACCTTC
CASSELDRGGYGYTF
>-|TRBJ1-5|TRBV10-3|-
TGTGCCATCAGTCGGGGTCTCCCTTGGGATCAGCCCCAGCATTTT
CAISRGLPWDQPQHF
>few|TRBJ2-3|TRBV6-5|-
TGTGCCAGCAGTTCCTACACTTCTAGCACAGATACGCAGTATTTT
CASSSYTSSTDTQYF
>many|TRBJ2-2|TRBV12-3/TRBV12-4|-
TGTGCCAGCACCGGAGACTCCACCGGGGAGCTGTTTTTT
CASTGDSTGELFF
>many|TRBJ2-5|TRBV6-4|TRBD1
TGTGCCAGCCACCGGGACAGCCTCCAAGAGACCCAGTACTTC
CASHRDSLQETQYF
>many|TRBJ2-5|TRBV6-1|-
TGTGCCAGCAGTGAGGGACCTGGAGAGACCCAGTACTTC
CASSEGPGETQYF
>many|TRBJ2-4|TRBV3-1|-
TGTGCCAGCAGCCAAGGAAGGGGGAGGGGCATTCAGTACTTC
CASSQGRGRGIQYF
>many|TRBJ1-2|TRBV27|TRBD1
TGTGCCAGCAGTACCGACAGGGACGGTGACCATGGCTACACCTTC
CASSTDRDGDHGYTF
>many|TRBJ1-5|TRBV28|TRBD1
TGTGCCAGCAGTAAACCCGGGACAGTTAAACCCCAGCATTTT
CASSKPGTVKPQHF
>many|TRBJ1-6|TRBV7-8|-
TGTGCCAGCAGCCCCCGTACGCAGGGGAATTCACCCCTCCACTTT
CASSPRTQGNSPLHF
>few|TRBJ1-1|TRBV10-3|TRBD1
TGTGCCATCAGTCGGACAGGGGGCACTGAAGCTTTCTTT
CAISRTGGTEAFF
>many|TRBJ2-5|TRBV12-3/TRBV12-4|-
TGTGCCAAGGGGGGGGATCAAGAGACCCAGTACTTC
CAKGGDQETQYF
>many|TRBJ2-7|TRBV12-3/TRBV12-4|-
TGTGCCAGCAGGCGTAAACCCTACGAGCAGTACTTC
CASRRKPYEQYF
>many|TRBJ2-5|TRBV20-1|TRBD2
TGCAGTGCTAGTGGGTCTAGCGGGAGGCGGGAGACCCAGTACTTC
CSASGSSGRRETQYF
>-|TRBJ1-1|TRBV7-2|-
TGTGCCAGCAGCTTGGGGGGCGGCCCGAACACTGAAGCTTTCTTT
CASSLGGGPNTEAFF
>many|TRBJ1-2|TRBV28|TRBD1
TGTGCCAGCAGTATCCAATCCGGGACAGGCCTTTGCTTC
CASSIQSGTGLCF
>many|TRBJ2-5|TRBV5-1|TRBD2
TGCGCCAGCACCAACAGACTAGCGGGAGATGAGACCCAGTACTTC
CASTNRLAGDETQYF
>many|TRBJ1-2|TRBV29-1|-
TGCAGCGTCTGGGACCCTCCGGGCTACACCTTC
CSVWDPPGYTF
>-|TRBJ2-7|TRBV28|TRBD2
TGTGCCAGCAGTAACGAGCGGGACGCCTACGAGCAGTACTTC
CASSNERDAYEQYF
>many|TRBJ2-7|TRBV7-8|-
TGTGCCAGCAGCTTAGCGGGGACAACCTCCTACGAGCAGTACTTC
CASSLAGTTSYEQYF
>many|TRBJ2-2|TRBV7-9|TRBD1
TGTGCAACTAGTAGGGGGCGGACCGGGGAGCTGTTTTTT
CATSRGRTGELFF
>many|TRBJ1-6|TRBV28|-
TGTGCCAGCAGTTCTCGGAGCTCCTATAATTCACCCCTCCACTTT
CASSSRSSYNSPLHF
>few|TRBJ2-2|TRBV10-3|-
TGTGCCATCAGTAGGACTAAAAACACCGGGGAGCTGTTTTTT
CAISRTKNTGELFF
>-|TRBJ2-5|TRBV6-1|TRBD1
TGTGCCAGCAGCGCAGGGGGCGTTTGGGAGACCCAGTACTTC
CASSAGGVWETQYF
>many|TRBJ1-3|TRBV20-1|-
TGCAGTGCTAGAGAGGACAGCCTCCTCTCTGGAAACACCATATATTTT
CSAREDSLLSGNTIYF
>many|TRBJ2-2|TRBV5-5|TRBD2
TGTGCCAGCAGCTTGGGGCTAGCGGAGAACACCGGGGAGCTGTTTTTT
CASSLGLAENTGELFF
>few|TRBJ2-5|TRBV6-4|TRBD1
TGTGCCAGCAACAGACCGGGACAGGGAACGGTAGGGGAGACCCAGTACTTC
CASNRPGQGTVGETQYF
>-|TRBJ2-7|TRBV19|-
TGTGCCAGTAGCCAGGGGGGCTTCTACGAGCAGTACTTC
CASSQGGFYEQYF
>many|TRBJ2-7|TRBV18|-
TGTGCCAGCAGTCCTCCTGGCTCGTACGAGCAGTACTTC
CASSPPGSYEQYF
>many|TRBJ2-1|TRBV29-1|TRBD1
TGCAGCGTCCTGACAGGGGAGCACAATGAGCAGTTCTTC
CSVLTGEHNEQFF
>-|TRBJ1-5|TRBV6-1|-
TGTGCCAGCAGCCTAAGTTCCATGACAGTAAGCAATCAGCCCCAGCATTTT
CASSLSSMTVSNQPQHF
>many|TRBJ1-5|TRBV29-1|-
TGCAGCGCTAGACTAGGGATGGGCAATCAGCCCCAGCATTTT
CSARLGMGNQPQHF
>-|TRBJ2-7|TRBV19|-
TGTGCCAGTAGTTCGACAGGTTCCGCCTACGAGCAGTACTTC
CASSSTGSAYEQYF
>-|TRBJ1-1|TRBV6-1|-
TGTGCCAGCAGTGCTGTGTCGGCGGACACTGAAGCTTTCTTT
CASSAVSADTEAFF
>-|TRBJ2-5|TRBV24-1|TRBD1
TGTGCTACAGGGGATGAAGAGACCCAGTACTTC
CATGDEETQYF
>-|TRBJ2-5|TRBV11-2|TRBD2
TGTGCCAGCAGCTTCGGGACTACCTTTAGGAAAAAAGAGACCCAGTACTTC
CASSFGTTFRKKETQYF
>many|TRBJ1-2|TRBV6-1|-
TGTGCCAGCAGAGAACAGGGCCCCTATGGCTACACCTTC
CASREQGPYGYTF
>few|TRBJ1-6|TRBV10-3|TRBD1
TGTGCCATCAGCCCGAGCCCATCGGACAGGAGAAATTCACCCCTCCACTTT
CAISPSPSDRRNSPLHF
>few|TRBJ2-1|TRBV12-3/TRBV12-4|-
TGTGCCAGCAGTAACCGGGCCCGGCATGAGCAGTTCTTC
CASSNRARHEQFF
>many|TRBJ1-2|TRBV7-2|-
TGTGCCAGCAGCTTAGCGCTGAGGGCCGGCTATGGCTACACCTTC
CASSLALRAGYGYTF
>many|TRBJ2-7|TRBV6-5|TRBD2
TGTGCCAGCAGTTACTCGGGCGGGAGGGACTACGAGCAGTACTTC
CASSYSGGRDYEQYF
>many|TRBJ2-5|TRBV12-3/TRBV12-4|-
TGTGCCAGCAGTTTAGACAGGCAAGAGACCCAGTACTTC
CASSLDRQETQYF
>many|TRBJ1-1|TRBV7-2|-
TGTGCCAGCAGCTCCACCTACAGGGCCGAAGCTTTCTTT
CASSSTYRAEAFF
>-|TRBJ2-2|TRBV28|TRBD2
TGTGCCAGCGACGGGGGGAGACTGACGGGGGAGCTGTTTTTT
CASDGGRLTGELFF
>many|TRBJ1-5|TRBV19|TRBD1
TGTGCCAGTAGTATAGTAGGGGGCGGCAATCAGCCCCAGCATTTT
CASSIVGGGNQPQHF